One and the same sample provided the 19 T cell receptor beta chains below, sequenced in a study of shared clonotypes between healthy human individuals. TCRdb's table, derived via immunoSEQ multiplex PCR, lists solely in-frame clones and lacks some. The top ten hold less than 0.25% of the sample, which has fewer than 1 million clones, 90% to 98% seen once. Naive CD8 cells lacked CD45RO and underwent positive selection for CCR7, leaving out terminally differentiated effector memory CD45RA+ cells. The material sequenced was naive CD8+ T cells sorted from blood. The receptors come from a man younger than 45 in good health.

This chain links TRBV7-2 with TRBJ2-7, with a tentative D call TRBD2 (6 bases). V lost 4 bases, J lost 9 bases, and 22 bases lay in between. Germline assignment: CDR1 SGHTA and CDR2 FQGNSA. The CDR3 is 15 residues long. The CDR3 loop is CASSSNIGSTRGQYF. CDR3 in DNA: TGTGCCAGCAGCTCGAACATTGGGTCGACTAGGGGGCAGTACTTC. The variable domain in full, completed from reference TRBV7-2 and TRBJ2-7, reads GAGVSQSPSNKVTEKGKDVELRCDPISGHTALYWYRQSLGQGLEFLIYFQGNSAPDKSGLPSDRFSAERTGGSVSTLTIQRTQQEDSAVYLCASSSNIGSTRGQYFGPGTRLTVT.

In this sample, this clone turned up once. The chain joins TRBV28 to TRBJ1-2; D call uncertain. V lost 4 bases, J lost 7 bases, and 16 bases lay in between. Per the germline V gene, CDR1 is MDHEN and CDR2 is SYDVKM. The CDR3 consists of 14 residues. CDR3 coding DNA: TGTGCCAGCAGTTGGAGCCAAGCTCTGTCTGGCTACACCTTC. Its translation is CASSWSQALSGYTF.

This chain links TRBV7-2 with TRBJ2-5; 7 bases fit TRBD2. Trimming at V came to 1 base and at J to 0 bases, leaving 5 bases not matched to a gene. This CDR3 has 16 amino acids. Germline values: CDR1 SGHTA, CDR2 FQGNSA. The CDR3 sequence is CASSLVAGENQETQYF. CDR3 nucleotides: TGTGCCAGCAGCTTAGTGGCGGGAGAGAACCAAGAGACCCAGTACTTC. The full variable domain, completed using reference TRBV7-2 and TRBJ2-5, is GAGVSQSPSNKVTEKGKDVELRCDPISGHTALYWYRQSLGQGLEFLIYFQGNSAPDKSGLPSDRFSAERTGGSVSTLTIQRTQQEDSAVYLCASSLVAGENQETQYFGPGTRLLVL.

V and J are TRBV28 and TRBJ1-1, with D possibly matching TRBD1 (5 bases). Trimming took 6 bases from V and 0 from J, leaving 14 bases between them. Germline CDR1 reads MDHEN; CDR2 reads SYDVKM. The CDR3 runs to 15 residues. This CDR3 reads CASSLDRHMNTEAFF. CDR3 bases: TGTGCCAGCAGCCTCGACAGACACATGAACACTGAAGCTTTCTTT. Full variable domain (rest looked up from reference TRBV28 and TRBJ1-1): DVKVTQSSRYLVKRTGEKVFLECVQDMDHENMFWYRQDPGLGLRLIYFSYDVKMKEKGDIPEGYSVSREKKERFSLILESASTNQTSMYLCASSLDRHMNTEAFFGQGTRLTVV.

The rearrangement links TRBV7-8 to TRBJ1-1; a weak D match, TRBD1 (6 bases). Trimming shortened V by 5 bases and J by 1 base, and 14 bases separated the two germline ends. Germline CDR1 SGHVS, CDR2 FQNEAQ. This CDR3 is 15 amino acids long. CDR3 nucleotide sequence: TGTGCCAGCAGCGGGGACGGAGGGGGGAACACTGAAGCTTTCTTT. Its protein product is CASSGDGGGNTEAFF.

The rearrangement joins TRBV4-1 to TRBJ2-3; 10 nucleotides line up with TRBD2. The CDR3 consists of 18 residues. Germline-derived CDR1 and CDR2 are MGHRA and YSYEKL. Germline trimming cut 0 bases from V and 7 bases from J; bases unmatched to any gene: 13. The CDR3 bases are TGCGCCAGCAGCCAAGATGGGTCCACGGGACTAGCGTCCCATACGCAGTATTTT. Its translation is CASSQDGSTGLASHTQYF.

The V gene is TRBV20-1, the J gene TRBJ2-7; possibly TRBD2 for D (5 bases). The CDR3 loop spans 11 amino acids. Germline V gene sequence: CDR1 DFQATT, CDR2 SNEGSKA (reference sequence). V was cut by 4 bases and J by 4 bases, with 8 bases left in between. This CDR3 is CSATRGYEQYF. The CDR3 DNA sequence: TGCAGTGCTACCCGGGGTTACGAGCAGTACTTC.

The chain employs TRBV23-1 and TRBJ2-7; D is perhaps TRBD1 (6 bases). TRBV23-1 is treated as an ORF (open reading frame) with a function not yet certain. The CDR3 has 13 amino acids. Trimming cost V 4 bases and J 1 base, with 8 bases left between them. CDR3 DNA sequence: TGCGCCAGCAGTCCAGGGGAATCCTACGAGCAGTACTTC. It encodes CASSPGESYEQYF.

The chain recombines TRBV7-9 with TRBJ2-1; 8 nucleotides line up with TRBD1. The V segment lost 2 bases and the J segment 2 bases; nucleotides outside the gene matches: 2. In germline, CDR1 is SEHNR, CDR2 FQNEAQ (reference sequence). This CDR3 is 15 amino acids long. CDR3 loop: CASSLPGGAYNEQFF. CDR3 bases: TGTGCCAGCAGCTTACCAGGGGGCGCCTACAATGAGCAGTTCTTC.

The chain carries TRBV11-2 and TRBJ2-7; the D is unclear. Trimming removed 5 bases at V and 5 bases at J, with 19 bases between. Germline-derived CDR1 and CDR2 are SGHAT and FQNNGV. The CDR3 is made up of 15 amino acids. The CDR3 region is CASSLLSNVVDEQYF. CDR3 coding DNA: TGTGCCAGCAGCCTGCTTAGTAATGTGGTCGACGAGCAGTACTTC.

The chain recombines TRBV6-5 with TRBJ2-2; 7 bases match TRBD2. Germline loops: CDR1 MNHEY, CDR2 SVGAGI. Trimming at V came to 7 bases and at J to 6 bases, leaving 8 bases not matched to a gene. The length of the CDR3 is 14 residues. CDR3 protein: CASNPSAGPGELFF. As DNA, the CDR3 is TGTGCCAGCAACCCCTCAGCGGGGCCCGGGGAGCTGTTTTTT.

This clone was seen just once. The chain recombines TRBV6-5 with TRBJ1-1; no reliable D call. Germline V gene lookup returns CDR1 MNHEY and CDR2 SVGAGI. Deletions cut 9 bases from V and 7 bases from J, with 12 bases between. The CDR3 length is 11 residues. This CDR3 reads CASWFSGEAFF. DNA of the CDR3: TGTGCCAGTTGGTTCTCAGGTGAAGCTTTCTTT.

V and J are TRBV7-3 and TRBJ2-1, with 11 bases identical to TRBD2. The CDR3 sequence is 18 residues long. Germline V gene data show CDR1 as SGHTA and CDR2 as FQGTGA. V shed 4 bases, J shed 9 bases, and the junction held 17 bases outside the gene matches. Here the CDR3 reads CASSSTNPTSGRMSEQFF. The CDR3 bases are TGTGCCAGCAGCTCCACGAACCCCACTAGCGGGAGAATGAGTGAGCAGTTCTTC.

V gene TRBV25-1 combines with J gene TRBJ2-7; 9 bases are shared with TRBD2. The CDR3 runs to 15 residues. Germline V gene data show CDR1 as MGHDK and CDR2 as SYGVNS. Unmatched junction bases numbered 10, after V lost 5 bases and J lost 5 bases. In nucleotides, the CDR3 is TGTGCCAGCAGTATAGGGACTAGCCGCTCTGACGAGCAGTACTTC. Translated, it gives CASSIGTSRSDEQYF.

The genes are TRBV2 and TRBJ2-7; D unclear. V was cut by 6 bases and J by 1 base, with 4 bases left in between. The V gene's germline CDR1 is SNHLY and CDR2 FYNNEI. This CDR3 contains 11 residues. The CDR3 bases are TGTGCCAGCAGGCGGTCCTACGAGCAGTACTTC. It translates to CASRRSYEQYF. The entire variable domain, with the rest obtained from reference TRBV2 and TRBJ2-7, is as follows: EPEVTQTPSHQVTQMGQEVILRCVPISNHLYFYWYRQILGQKVEFLVSFYNNEISEKSEIFDDQFSVERPDGSNFTLKIRSTKLEDSAMYFCASRRSYEQYFGPGTRLTVT.

V gene TRBV4-3 combines with J gene TRBJ1-1; D is undetermined. Trimming cost V 1 base and J 1 base, with 7 bases left between them. From germline, CDR1 is LGHNA and CDR2 YSLEER. This CDR3 spans 14 amino acids. In DNA, the CDR3 is TGCGCCAGCAGCCAAGTGCCAGGGAACACTGAAGCTTTCTTT. The encoded protein is CASSQVPGNTEAFF.

The CDR3 here is CAIEDRDSTDTQYF. CDR3 nucleotide sequence: TGTGCCATCGAAGACCGGGACAGCACAGATACGCAGTATTTT. V is TRBV10-3 and J is TRBJ2-3, with D perhaps matching TRBD1 or TRBD2 (5 bases each). The germline CDR1 and CDR2 sequences are ENHRY and SYGVKD. CDR3 size: 14 residues. V lost 8 bases and J lost 0, with 12 bases in between.

The V call is TRBV29-1, the J call TRBJ2-7; 10 bases line up with TRBD2. Losses at the gene ends were 6 bases for V and 3 bases for J; bases not matched to a gene: 5. The CDR3 consists of 13 residues. Germline CDR1 reads SQVTM; CDR2 reads ANQGSEA. The CDR3 coding sequence is TGCAGCGTCATTGGGACTAGCGTCTACGAGCAGTACTTC. It yields the protein CSVIGTSVYEQYF.

This chain connects TRBV11-2 to TRBJ2-5; 8 bases agree with TRBD2. CDR3 length: 16 residues. V shed 0 bases, J shed 2 bases, and the junction held 5 bases outside the gene matches. Germline CDR1 reads SGHAT; CDR2 reads FQNNGV. CDR3 DNA: TGTGCCAGCAGCTTAGAAAGCGGGAGCCTACAAGAGACCCAGTACTTC. Translating gives CASSLESGSLQETQYF.